These T cell receptor beta chains were read from a single sample in a study of persistence of HIV-infected CD4 T cells. The assay was immunoSEQ multiplex PCR, and TCRdb's table has in-frame clones only and misses some. The sample has tens of thousands of clones; approximately 85% are singletons. The antigens for these receptors are not known. This specimen was CD4+ T cells sorted from PBMCs after approximately 20-hour stimulation, taken from a patient who received antiretroviral therapy. These receptors all come from an adult woman with HIV who was CMV-seropositive. Each CDR3 is given with its conserved first and last residue. The D gene is left open where the match is weak. Clone size appears in some rows only: once, few, many, or a class for an expanded clone.

d_call,j_call,clone_size,v_call,cdr3_length,cdr3_aa,cdr3_nt
TRBD2,TRBJ2-1,NA,TRBV7-2,16,CASSLGAGGPQGEQFF,TGTGCCAGCAGCTTAGGGGCGGGAGGGCCTCAGGGTGAGCAGTTCTTC
NA,TRBJ1-6,NA,TRBV7-2,17,CASSLDPSRVLNSPLHF,TGTGCCAGCAGCTTAGACCCTTCCCGGGTCCTAAATTCACCCCTCCACTTT
TRBD1,TRBJ1-2,NA,TRBV29-1,13,CSVQTGTGASYTF,TGCAGCGTCCAGACCGGGACAGGGGCCTCCTACACCTTC
NA,TRBJ2-7,few,TRBV3-1/TRBV3-2,11,CASSQVNEQYF,TGTGCCAGCAGCCAAGTAAACGAGCAGTACTTC
NA,TRBJ2-7,NA,TRBV7-2,13,CASSLDTTYEQYF,TGTGCCAGCAGCTTAGACACTACCTACGAGCAGTACTTC
TRBD2,TRBJ2-3,NA,TRBV5-1,17,CASSFSIAGGSADTQYF,TGCGCCAGCAGCTTCTCTATAGCGGGAGGGTCTGCAGATACGCAGTATTTT
NA,TRBJ1-1,NA,TRBV7-8,16,CASSAASREMNTEAFF,TGTGCCAGCAGCGCCGCCAGTAGAGAAATGAACACTGAAGCTTTCTTT
TRBD1,TRBJ2-7,few,TRBV6-5,15,CASMGAGTGLYEQYF,TGTGCCAGCATGGGAGCCGGGACAGGCCTCTACGAGCAGTACTTC
TRBD1,TRBJ1-5,NA,TRBV28,17,CASSFRRQTGLGQPQHF,TGTGCCAGCAGTTTTCGCCGTCAGACAGGGCTTGGTCAGCCCCAGCATTTT
TRBD1,TRBJ1-2,NA,TRBV2,12,CASHRGDYGYTF,TGTGCCAGTCACAGGGGGGACTATGGCTACACCTTC
NA,TRBJ2-3,NA,TRBV29-1,16,CSVEDRMRTVTDTQYF,TGCAGCGTTGAAGATCGGATGCGGACGGTTACAGATACGCAGTATTTT
NA,TRBJ1-6,NA,TRBV5-6,14,CASSLIGGNSPLHF,TGTGCCAGCAGCTTGATAGGCGGTAATTCACCCCTCCACTTT
TRBD1,TRBJ1-2,medium-sized,TRBV7-9,15,CASSSTSDRGGGYTF,TGTGCCAGCAGCTCAACTTCCGATAGAGGGGGCGGCTACACCTTC
NA,TRBJ1-5,NA,TRBV28,15,CASSSGTISNQPQHF,TGTGCCAGCAGTTCCGGGACAATTAGCAATCAGCCCCAGCATTTT
NA,TRBJ2-2,NA,TRBV5-4,15,CASSLDRMNTGELFF,TGTGCCAGCAGCTTGGACCGGATGAACACCGGGGAGCTGTTTTTT
NA,TRBJ2-7,NA,TRBV7-3,13,CASSLSPSSEQYF,TGTGCCAGCAGCTTAAGCCCGTCCAGCGAGCAGTACTTC
NA,TRBJ1-1,once,TRBV2,13,CASTEGSNTEAFF,TGTGCCAGCACCGAGGGGAGTAACACTGAAGCTTTCTTT
TRBD2,TRBJ2-7,few,TRBV28,14,CASSFGQGGYEQYF,TGTGCCAGCAGTTTTGGGCAGGGAGGGTACGAGCAGTACTTC
TRBD1,TRBJ2-3,NA,TRBV24-1,15,CATSLGGQDPDTQYF,TGTGCCACCAGCCTTGGGGGACAGGACCCAGATACGCAGTATTTT
TRBD1,TRBJ1-1,NA,TRBV2,14,CASSRTGGNTEAFF,TGTGCCAGCAGTCGGACAGGGGGTAACACTGAAGCTTTCTTT
NA,TRBJ1-6,NA,TRBV6-5,13,CASCEKHTAPLHF,TGTGCCAGTTGTGAGAAACATACGGCACCCCTCCACTTT
NA,TRBJ1-5,NA,TRBV28,15,CASSPAGEGSQPQHF,TGTGCCAGCAGTCCGGCAGGGGAGGGTTCTCAGCCCCAGCATTTT
NA,TRBJ1-2,NA,TRBV13,15,CASSLPGLSNYGYTF,TGTGCCAGCAGTTTACCGGGACTGTCAAACTATGGCTACACCTTC
NA,TRBJ2-7,few,TRBV5-1,13,CASSADGTREQYF,TGCGCCAGCAGCGCGGACGGAACCCGGGAGCAGTACTTC
TRBD2,TRBJ2-7,NA,TRBV9,15,CASSVVGGLDYEQYF,TGTGCCAGCAGCGTAGTTGGGGGACTAGACTACGAGCAGTACTTC
NA,TRBJ1-3,NA,TRBV18,16,CASSPPGSGLLNTIYF,TGTGCCAGCTCACCCCCGGGATCGGGGCTTTTAAACACCATATATTTT
NA,TRBJ2-5,NA,TRBV10-1,14,CASSEWDSEETQYF,TGCGCCAGCAGTGAGTGGGACTCCGAAGAGACCCAGTACTTC
NA,TRBJ1-1,NA,TRBV29-1,14,CSVVLGKMNTEAFF,TGCAGCGTTGTGTTGGGAAAGATGAACACTGAAGCTTTCTTT
NA,TRBJ1-1,NA,TRBV29-1,11,CSVDGHTEAFF,TGCAGCGTTGATGGACACACTGAAGCTTTCTTT
TRBD1,TRBJ1-2,NA,TRBV6-2/TRBV6-3,18,CASSYSSGQGAPSYGYTF,TGTGCCAGCAGTTACTCATCGGGACAGGGGGCTCCTAGCTATGGCTACACCTTC
NA,TRBJ1-4,NA,TRBV6-5,13,CATNQGLGEKLFF,TGTGCCACAAACCAGGGCCTGGGGGAAAAACTGTTTTTT
NA,TRBJ1-5,NA,TRBV28,14,CASSYQGSHQPQHF,TGTGCCAGCAGTTATCAGGGATCCCATCAGCCCCAGCATTTT
TRBD2,TRBJ2-5,NA,TRBV24-1,17,CATSENSGGMYQETQYF,TGTGCCACCAGTGAAAATAGCGGGGGAATGTACCAAGAGACCCAGTACTTC
NA,TRBJ2-3,NA,TRBV28,12,CATSASTDTQYF,TGTGCCACCTCGGCTAGCACAGATACGCAGTATTTT
NA,TRBJ2-2,NA,TRBV7-8,15,CASSLESTNTGELFF,TGTGCCAGCAGCTTAGAATCCACGAACACCGGGGAGCTGTTTTTT
NA,TRBJ1-5,NA,TRBV5-1,14,CASSLGGDGQPQHF,TGCGCCAGCAGCTTGGGAGGGGACGGTCAGCCCCAGCATTTT
NA,TRBJ1-6,once,TRBV7-6,14,CASSLVRWNSPLHF,TGTGCCAGCAGCTTAGTTCGATGGAATTCACCCCTCCACTTT
NA,TRBJ1-5,NA,TRBV28,13,CASSLFAGQPQHF,TGTGCCAGCAGTTTATTTGCGGGTCAGCCCCAGCATTTT
NA,TRBJ2-7,NA,TRBV7-3,15,CASSRSGGASYEQYF,TGTGCCAGCAGCAGGTCCGGGGGCGCATCCTACGAGCAGTACTTC
NA,TRBJ2-7,NA,TRBV7-8,13,CASSSSGVHEQYF,TGTGCCAGCAGCTCCTCCGGGGTGCACGAGCAGTACTTC
TRBD1,TRBJ2-3,NA,TRBV2,17,CASSLRGQRTSTDTQYF,TGTGCCAGCAGTCTAAGGGGACAGCGAACTAGCACAGATACGCAGTATTTT
NA,TRBJ2-6,NA,TRBV6-5,13,CASSRTGANALTF,TGTGCCAGCTCTCGGACTGGGGCCAACGCCCTGACTTTC
NA,TRBJ2-7,NA,TRBV11-3,15,CASSLHQASSYEQYF,TGTGCCAGCAGCTTACATCAGGCGAGCTCCTACGAGCAGTACTTC
NA,TRBJ2-3,NA,TRBV12-3/TRBV12-4,11,CASTRGDTQYF,TGTGCCAGCACGCGGGGAGATACGCAGTATTTT
NA,TRBJ2-1,once,TRBV5-1,13,CASSFGTTNEQFF,TGCGCCAGCAGCTTCGGGACAACTAATGAGCAGTTCTTC
NA,TRBJ1-6,NA,TRBV19,14,CASSMSEGLSPLHF,TGTGCCAGTAGTATGAGTGAGGGCCTTTCACCCCTCCACTTT
NA,TRBJ2-2,once,TRBV9,13,CASSVIVGGELFF,TGTGCCAGCAGCGTCATAGTGGGCGGGGAGCTGTTTTTT
TRBD1,TRBJ2-7,NA,TRBV25-1,16,CASSEWGTGVRYEQYF,TGTGCCAGCAGTGAATGGGGAACAGGGGTCAGGTACGAGCAGTACTTC
NA,TRBJ2-5,NA,TRBV24-1,14,CATSSPWAQETQYF,TGTGCCACCAGTTCCCCCTGGGCCCAAGAGACCCAGTACTTC
NA,TRBJ1-4,NA,TRBV25-1,14,CASSPEGVWEKLFF,TGTGCCAGCAGTCCCGAGGGCGTATGGGAAAAACTGTTTTTT
TRBD1,TRBJ1-2,NA,TRBV5-6,14,CASSRDSRNYGYTF,TGTGCCAGCAGTCGGGACAGCCGCAACTATGGCTACACCTTC
NA,TRBJ2-2,NA,TRBV12-3/TRBV12-4,12,CAEGKLTGELFF,TGTGCCGAGGGGAAGTTGACCGGGGAGCTGTTTTTT
TRBD1,TRBJ1-1,few,TRBV3-1/TRBV3-2,15,CASSLSVTGRTEAFF,TGTGCCAGCAGCCTGTCGGTGACAGGGCGGACTGAAGCTTTCTTT
NA,TRBJ1-2,NA,TRBV5-4,14,CASSFRGQNGGYTF,TGTGCCAGCAGCTTCCGTGGACAGAATGGCGGCTACACCTTC
NA,TRBJ2-2,NA,TRBV7-3,14,CASSYDGNTGELFF,TGTGCCAGCAGCTACGACGGTAACACCGGGGAGCTGTTTTTT